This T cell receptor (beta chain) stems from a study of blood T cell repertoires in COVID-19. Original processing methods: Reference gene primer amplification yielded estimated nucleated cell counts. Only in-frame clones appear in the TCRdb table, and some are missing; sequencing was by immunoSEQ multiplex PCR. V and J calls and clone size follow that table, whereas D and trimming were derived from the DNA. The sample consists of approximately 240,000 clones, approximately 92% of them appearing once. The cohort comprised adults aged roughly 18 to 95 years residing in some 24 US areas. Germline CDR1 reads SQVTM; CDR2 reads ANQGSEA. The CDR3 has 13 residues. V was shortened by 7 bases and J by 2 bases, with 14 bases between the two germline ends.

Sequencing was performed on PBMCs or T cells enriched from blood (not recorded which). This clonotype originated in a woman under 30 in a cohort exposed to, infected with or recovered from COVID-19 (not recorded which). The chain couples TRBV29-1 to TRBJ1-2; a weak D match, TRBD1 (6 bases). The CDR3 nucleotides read TGCAGCGCCGACGGGGGGGCGAACTATGGCTACACCTTC. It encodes CSADGGANYGYTF.